Sequencing of this T cell receptor beta chain was carried out in a study of neurological immune-mediated disorders (dated by TCRdb to about 2019). In the study overall: Using UMI-based sequencing, the study compared peripheral blood TCR-beta repertoires from patients with HTLV-I-associated myelopathy (HAM/TSP), patients with multiple sclerosis, and healthy controls. The cohort was made up of about 65 subjects, consisting of roughly 14 HAM/TSP patients, around 35 multiple sclerosis patients and around 20 healthy controls. The approximately 99 TCR-beta libraries included longitudinal samples, technical triplicates and paired sorted CD4+ and CD8+ T-cell subsets alongside PBMC samples. What the authors observed across the whole study: No identical CDR3 amino acid sequences were found to be shared among expanded clones across subjects, suggesting that TCR-beta repertoires were private in all groups. TCR clonal expansion was highest in HAM/TSP patients and lowest in MS patients, with MS patients falling below even healthy controls.

Blood bank volunteers in Maryland, USA served as the healthy controls. For unsorted PBMC libraries, 2 million PBMCs were used after storage in RNAlater at -80 degrees C until RNA extraction. Peripheral blood was subjected to Ficoll-Hypaque density gradient centrifugation to isolate PBMCs, which were then cryopreserved in liquid nitrogen. cDNA was synthesized by template-switch 5'RACE using a primer carrying a 10-nucleotide random unique molecular identifier by which each TCR transcript was tagged. Each sequencing run produced over 170 million TCR-beta sequences covering 15-18 subjects. The RNeasy kit was used for extraction of total RNA. The KAPA Real-time Library Amplification kit was used to amplify TCR-beta VDJ regions with primers targeting the TCR constant region and the 5'RACE anchor. Sample indexes and Illumina adaptors were added in a first PCR, and a second PCR then increased library yield. After Ampure bead purification, the TCR product of roughly 650 bp was size-selected on a 2% E-gel SizeSelection system. Before pooling, libraries had their quality checked on a Bioanalyzer, their concentration measured with Qubit, and their quantity determined with the Kapa Library Quantification kit. Libraries were sequenced paired-end 2 x 150 bp on an Illumina HiSeq 2500. To increase sequence diversity, about 23-32% phiX was spiked into each library pool. As for how the authors treated the data: Quality-filtered reads were processed with the UMI-based MiGEC pipeline, and over 85% of raw TCR sequences were removed by the MiGEC pipeline during error correction. IMGT germline references were used for alignment of VDJ genes, and clonotypes were defined by a unique CDR3 amino acid sequence together with V-J genes. Clonal expansion, Shannon diversity and CDR3 relatedness (CalcPairwiseDistances, ClusterSamples) were evaluated with VDJtools, and phylogenetic trees were built with CLCbio workbench. Clones with at least 8 unique UMIs were defined as expanded, with this threshold being based on coefficient-of-variation modelling across technical triplicates. TCRdb trimmed public reads at Q25 via fastp, called clones via MiXCR and kept in-frame beta chains. Each entry merges the rows of one CDR3 protein and shows their most common DNA and genes. What appears here as the V and J calls and clone size reflects TCRdb's work, not the paper's. The sample profile shows 84,000 or so distinct CDR3 sequences; under 13% of them were found once. The ten largest clones take up about 1.7% of the sample.

This clonotype was recorded at least ten times. What antigen it recognizes has not been identified. Qualities for individual bases were not recorded, and no much larger clone is one base off. Via the germline V gene, CDR1 is MDHEN and CDR2 SYDVKM. V ends up 2 bases short and J 2 bases short, with an unmatched junction base count of 6. The CDR3 starts with the cysteine, ends with the phenylalanine, and has 15 residues. Only the CDR3 region is kept as DNA, spanning 45 bases read in frame from base 1. The chain is assembled from TRBV28 and TRBJ2-7; TRBD2 matches 7 bases in the middle. The specimen was PBMCs. The sequence derives from a man aged 35 to 55 in good health. CDR3 reads: CASSLPGTITYEQYF. The DNA is as follows: TGTGCCAGCAGTTTACCCGGGACTATCACCTACGAGCAGTACTTC.